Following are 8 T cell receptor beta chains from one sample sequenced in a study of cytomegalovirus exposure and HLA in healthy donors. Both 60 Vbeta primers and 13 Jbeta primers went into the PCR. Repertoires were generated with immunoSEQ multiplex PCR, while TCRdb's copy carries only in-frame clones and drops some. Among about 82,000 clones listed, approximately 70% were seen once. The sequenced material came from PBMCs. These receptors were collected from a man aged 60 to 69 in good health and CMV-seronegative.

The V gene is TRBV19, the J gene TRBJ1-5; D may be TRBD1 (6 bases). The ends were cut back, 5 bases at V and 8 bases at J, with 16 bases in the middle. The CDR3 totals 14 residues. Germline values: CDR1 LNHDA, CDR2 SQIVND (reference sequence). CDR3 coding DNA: TGTGCCAGTAGTCCGCCACAGGGAAGGGAGCCCCAGCATTTT. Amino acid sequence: CASSPPQGREPQHF. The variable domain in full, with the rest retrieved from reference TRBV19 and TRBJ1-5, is DGGITQSPKYLFRKEGQNVTLSCEQNLNHDAMYWYRQDPGQGLRLIYYSQIVNDFQKGDIAEGYSVSREKKESFPLTVTSAQKNPTAFYLCASSPPQGREPQHFGDGTRLSIL.

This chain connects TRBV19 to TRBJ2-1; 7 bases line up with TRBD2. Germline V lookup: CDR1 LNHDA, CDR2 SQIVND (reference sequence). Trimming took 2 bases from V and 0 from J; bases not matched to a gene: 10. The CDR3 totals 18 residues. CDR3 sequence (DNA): TGTGCCAGTAGTATAATAGCGGGTCTCAACCCCTCCTACAATGAGCAGTTCTTC. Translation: CASSIIAGLNPSYNEQFF.

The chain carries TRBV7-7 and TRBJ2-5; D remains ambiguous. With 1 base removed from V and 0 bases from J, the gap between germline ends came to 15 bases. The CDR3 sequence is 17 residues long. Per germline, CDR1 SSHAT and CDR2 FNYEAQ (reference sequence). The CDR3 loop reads CASSLGVRQRYQETQYF. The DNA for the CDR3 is TGTGCCAGCAGCTTAGGTGTGCGACAACGGTACCAAGAGACCCAGTACTTC.

As DNA, the CDR3 is TGTGCCAGCAGCTTGGTGGAGGTCAGCACAGATACGCAGTATTTT. Protein: CASSLVEVSTDTQYF. The chain recombines TRBV5-6 with TRBJ2-3, with D maybe TRBD2 (5 bases). CDR1 and CDR2 from the germline V gene are SGHDT and YYEEEE. The CDR3 is 15 residues long. V lost 0 bases to trimming and J lost 0 bases, with 8 bases between them.

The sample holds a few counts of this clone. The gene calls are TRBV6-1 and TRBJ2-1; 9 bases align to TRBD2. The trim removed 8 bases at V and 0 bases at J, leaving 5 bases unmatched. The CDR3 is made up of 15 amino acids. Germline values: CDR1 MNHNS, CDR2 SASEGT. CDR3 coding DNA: TGTGCCAGCGGTCTAGCGGGGAGCTCCTACAATGAGCAGTTCTTC. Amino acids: CASGLAGSSYNEQFF.

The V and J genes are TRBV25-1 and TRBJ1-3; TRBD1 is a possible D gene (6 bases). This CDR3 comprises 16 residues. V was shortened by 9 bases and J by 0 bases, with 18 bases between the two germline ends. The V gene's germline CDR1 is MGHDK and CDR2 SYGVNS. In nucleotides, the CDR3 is TGTGCCAGTCCTGAACAGGGACAAGACTCTGGAAACACCATATATTTT. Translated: CASPEQGQDSGNTIYF.

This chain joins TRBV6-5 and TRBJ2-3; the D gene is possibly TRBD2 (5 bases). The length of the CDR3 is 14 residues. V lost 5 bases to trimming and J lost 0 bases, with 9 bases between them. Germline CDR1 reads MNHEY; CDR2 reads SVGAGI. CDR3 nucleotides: TGTGCCAGCAGTGTACGGGGAAGCACAGATACGCAGTATTTT. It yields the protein CASSVRGSTDTQYF.

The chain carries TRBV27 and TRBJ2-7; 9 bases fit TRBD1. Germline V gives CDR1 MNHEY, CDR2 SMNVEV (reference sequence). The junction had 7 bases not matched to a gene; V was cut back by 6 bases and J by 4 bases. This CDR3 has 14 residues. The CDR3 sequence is CASRRTGGPYEQYF. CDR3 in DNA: TGTGCCAGCAGACGAACAGGGGGCCCATACGAGCAGTACTTC.